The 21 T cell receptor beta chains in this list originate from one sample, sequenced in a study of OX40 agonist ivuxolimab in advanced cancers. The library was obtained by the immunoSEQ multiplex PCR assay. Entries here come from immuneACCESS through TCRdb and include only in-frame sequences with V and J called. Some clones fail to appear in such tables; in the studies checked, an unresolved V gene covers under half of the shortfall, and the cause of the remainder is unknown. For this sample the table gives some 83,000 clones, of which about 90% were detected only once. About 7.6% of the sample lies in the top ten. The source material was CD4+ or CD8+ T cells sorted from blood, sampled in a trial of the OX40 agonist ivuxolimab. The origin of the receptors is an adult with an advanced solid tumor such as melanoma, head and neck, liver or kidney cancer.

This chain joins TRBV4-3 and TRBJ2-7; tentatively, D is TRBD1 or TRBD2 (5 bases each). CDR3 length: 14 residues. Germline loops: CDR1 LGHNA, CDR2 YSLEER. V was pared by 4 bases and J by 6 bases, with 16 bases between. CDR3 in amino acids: CASSLRLFGGEQYF. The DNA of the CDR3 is TGCGCCAGCAGCCTTCGCCTGTTTGGGGGCGAGCAGTACTTC.

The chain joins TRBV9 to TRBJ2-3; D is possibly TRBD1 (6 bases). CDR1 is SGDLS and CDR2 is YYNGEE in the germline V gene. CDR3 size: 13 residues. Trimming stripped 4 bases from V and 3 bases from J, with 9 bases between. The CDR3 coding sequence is TGTGCCAGCAGCATAACAGGGACAGATACGCAGTATTTT. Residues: CASSITGTDTQYF.

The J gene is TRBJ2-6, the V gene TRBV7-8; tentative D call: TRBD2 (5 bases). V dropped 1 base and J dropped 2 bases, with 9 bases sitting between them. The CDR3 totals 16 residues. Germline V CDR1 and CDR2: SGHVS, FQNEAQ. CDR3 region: CASSLVEGAGANVLTF. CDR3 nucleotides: TGTGCCAGCAGCTTAGTAGAGGGCGCTGGGGCCAACGTCCTGACTTTC.

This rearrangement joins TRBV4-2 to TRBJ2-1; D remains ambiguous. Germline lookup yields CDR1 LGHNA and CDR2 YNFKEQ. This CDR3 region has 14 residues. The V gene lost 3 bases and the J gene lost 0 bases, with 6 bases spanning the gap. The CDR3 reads CASSHESSYNEQFF. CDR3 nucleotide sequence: TGTGCCAGCAGCCACGAAAGCTCCTACAATGAGCAGTTCTTC.

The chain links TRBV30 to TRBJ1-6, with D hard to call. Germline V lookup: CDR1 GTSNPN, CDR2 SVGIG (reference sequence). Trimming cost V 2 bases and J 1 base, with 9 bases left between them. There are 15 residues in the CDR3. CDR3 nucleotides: TGTGCCTGGAGTCGGGGTACTTCCTATAATTCACCCCTCCACTTT. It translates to CAWSRGTSYNSPLHF.

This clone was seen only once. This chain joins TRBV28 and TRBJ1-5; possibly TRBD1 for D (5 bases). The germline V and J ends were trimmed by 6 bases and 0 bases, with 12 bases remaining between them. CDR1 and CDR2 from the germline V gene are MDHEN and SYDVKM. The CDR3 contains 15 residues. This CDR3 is CASRPGRYSNQPQHF. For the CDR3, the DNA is TGTGCCAGCAGACCGGGACGGTATAGCAATCAGCCCCAGCATTTT.

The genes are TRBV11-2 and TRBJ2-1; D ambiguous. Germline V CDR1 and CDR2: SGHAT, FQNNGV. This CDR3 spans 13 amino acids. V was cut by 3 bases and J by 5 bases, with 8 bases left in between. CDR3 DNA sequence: TGTGCCAGCAGCTTGGTAGAAGACAATGAGCAGTTCTTC. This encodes CASSLVEDNEQFF.

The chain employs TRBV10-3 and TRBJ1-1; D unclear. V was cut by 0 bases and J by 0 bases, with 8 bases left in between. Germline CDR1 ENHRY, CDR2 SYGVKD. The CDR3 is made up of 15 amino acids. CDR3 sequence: CAISESIGMNTEAFF. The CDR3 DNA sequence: TGTGCCATCAGTGAGTCGATAGGGATGAACACTGAAGCTTTCTTT.

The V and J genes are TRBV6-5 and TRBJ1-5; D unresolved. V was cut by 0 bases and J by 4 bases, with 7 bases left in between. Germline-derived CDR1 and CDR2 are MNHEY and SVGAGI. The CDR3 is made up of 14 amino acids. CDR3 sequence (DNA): TGTGCCAGCAGTTACTCGATCAGGAATCAGCCCCAGCATTTT. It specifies CASSYSIRNQPQHF.

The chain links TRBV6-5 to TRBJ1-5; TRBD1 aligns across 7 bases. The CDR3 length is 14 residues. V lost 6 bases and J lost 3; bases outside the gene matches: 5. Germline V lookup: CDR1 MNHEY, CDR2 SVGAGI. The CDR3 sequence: CASSSTGPNQPQHF. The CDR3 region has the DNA TGTGCCAGCAGCTCGACAGGGCCCAATCAGCCCCAGCATTTT.

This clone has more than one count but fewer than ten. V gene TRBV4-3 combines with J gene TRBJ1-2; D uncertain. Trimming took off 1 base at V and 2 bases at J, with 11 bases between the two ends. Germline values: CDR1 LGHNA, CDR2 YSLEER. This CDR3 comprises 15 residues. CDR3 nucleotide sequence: TGCGCCAGCAGCCAAGTAGTGCTAGGAAACTATGGCTACACCTTC. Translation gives CASSQVVLGNYGYTF.

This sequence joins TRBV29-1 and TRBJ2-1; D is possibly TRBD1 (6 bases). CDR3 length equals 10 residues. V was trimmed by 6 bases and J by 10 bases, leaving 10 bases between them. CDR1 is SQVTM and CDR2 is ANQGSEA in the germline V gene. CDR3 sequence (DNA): TGCAGCGTGGAGAGGGGGGAGCAGTTCTTC. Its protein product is CSVERGEQFF.

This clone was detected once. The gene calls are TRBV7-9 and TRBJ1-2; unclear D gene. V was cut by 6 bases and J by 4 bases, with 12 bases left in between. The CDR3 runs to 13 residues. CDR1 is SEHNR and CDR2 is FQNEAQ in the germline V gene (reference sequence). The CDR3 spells CASRADVGYGYTF. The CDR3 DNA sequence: TGTGCCAGCAGGGCCGACGTTGGCTATGGCTACACCTTC.

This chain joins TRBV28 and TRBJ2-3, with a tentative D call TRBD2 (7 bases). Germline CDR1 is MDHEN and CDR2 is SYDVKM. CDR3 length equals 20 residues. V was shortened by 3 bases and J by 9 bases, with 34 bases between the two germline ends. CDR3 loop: CASSFFQGSGRVGAQMTQYF. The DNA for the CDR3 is TGTGCCAGCAGTTTCTTCCAGGGGAGTGGGAGGGTAGGGGCACAGATGACGCAGTATTTT.

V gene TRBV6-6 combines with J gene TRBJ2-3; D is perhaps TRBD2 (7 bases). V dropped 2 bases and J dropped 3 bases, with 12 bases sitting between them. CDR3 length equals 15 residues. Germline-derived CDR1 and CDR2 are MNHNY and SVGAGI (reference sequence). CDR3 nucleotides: TGTGCCAGCAGTTACGGGGGGGCGGTAACAGATACGCAGTATTTT. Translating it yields CASSYGGAVTDTQYF.

CDR3 DNA sequence: TGTGCCAGCAGTTACTCTCTCCGGGATTGGCCCCAGCATTTT. Its protein is CASSYSLRDWPQHF. The rearrangement joins TRBV6-5 to TRBJ1-5; D is unclear. CDR3 length: 14 residues. CDR1 is MNHEY, CDR2 SVGAGI, per germline. Trimming took 0 bases from V and 9 from J, leaving 12 bases between them.

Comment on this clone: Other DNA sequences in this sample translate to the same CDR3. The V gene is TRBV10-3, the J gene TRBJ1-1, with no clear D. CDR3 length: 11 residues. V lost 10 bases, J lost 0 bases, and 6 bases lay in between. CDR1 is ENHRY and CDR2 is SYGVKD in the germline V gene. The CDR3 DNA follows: TGTGCCACTGGACTGAACACTGAAGCTTTCTTT. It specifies CATGLNTEAFF.

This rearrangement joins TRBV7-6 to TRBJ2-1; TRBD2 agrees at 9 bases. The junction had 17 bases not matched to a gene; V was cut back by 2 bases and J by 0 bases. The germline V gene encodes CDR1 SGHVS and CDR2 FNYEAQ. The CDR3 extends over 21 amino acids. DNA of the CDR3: TGTGCCAGCAGCTTATGGATTAGTGGGTTAGCGGGGGAGAGCTCCTACAATGAGCAGTTCTTC. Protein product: CASSLWISGLAGESSYNEQFF.

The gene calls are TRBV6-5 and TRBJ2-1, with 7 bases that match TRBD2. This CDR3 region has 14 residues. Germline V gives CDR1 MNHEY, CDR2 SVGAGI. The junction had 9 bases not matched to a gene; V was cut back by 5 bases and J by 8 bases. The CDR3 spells CASSNPLAADEQFF. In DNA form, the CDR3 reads TGTGCCAGCAGTAACCCCCTAGCGGCCGATGAGCAGTTCTTC.

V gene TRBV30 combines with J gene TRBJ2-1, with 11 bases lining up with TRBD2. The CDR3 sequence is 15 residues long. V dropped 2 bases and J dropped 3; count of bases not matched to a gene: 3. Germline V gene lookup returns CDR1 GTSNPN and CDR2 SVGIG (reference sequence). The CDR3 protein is CAWSLTSGGYNEQFF. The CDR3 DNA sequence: TGTGCCTGGAGTCTAACTAGCGGGGGCTACAATGAGCAGTTCTTC.

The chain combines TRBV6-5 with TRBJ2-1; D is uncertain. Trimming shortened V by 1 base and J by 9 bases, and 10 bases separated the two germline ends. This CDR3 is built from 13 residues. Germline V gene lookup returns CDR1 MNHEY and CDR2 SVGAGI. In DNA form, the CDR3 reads TGTGCCAGCAGTTACTATACGGGTCTTGAGCAGTTCTTC. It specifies CASSYYTGLEQFF.